The text below deals with one T cell receptor (beta chain). Sequencing used immunoSEQ multiplex PCR; TCRdb keeps in-frame clones, though not all of them. The repertoire includes about 84,000 clones, about 83% of them detected once, and around 27% sits in the top ten. These data belong to a study of blood T cell repertoires in COVID-19. Germline values: CDR1 SGHAT, CDR2 FQNNGV. This CDR3 comprises 14 residues. V was clipped by 5 bases and J by 6 bases; unmatched bases: 9. The sequencing input was peripheral blood. This chain joins TRBV11-2 and TRBJ2-7; 8 bases are a match to TRBD1. The source is a woman aged 80 or over with acute or convalescent COVID-19. The CDR3 DNA sequence: TGTGCCAGCAGCCCCCAGGGGGCGCGGGTCGAGCAGTACTTC. It translates to CASSPQGARVEQYF.